Listed below are T cell receptor beta chains from one sample, sequenced in a study of Graves' ophthalmopathy and Graves' hyperthyroidism. Using its own MiXCR run on the multiplex PCR reads, TCRdb lists one record per CDR3 protein. The sample lists approximately 640,000 distinct CDR3 sequences; just over 40% were seen once. The sequencing input was peripheral blood. The receptors derive from an adult man with Graves' ophthalmopathy. Both conserved end residues are part of each CDR3. A D gene is named only where the DNA matches it firmly. Clone sizes are given selectively: once, few, many, or a class where the clone is expanded.

>.|TRBV15|TRBJ2-5|many
TGTGCCACCAGCAGAGATTACGTGCAAGAGACCCAGTACTTC
CATSRDYVQETQYF
>TRBD1|TRBV15|TRBJ2-5|.
TGTGCCACCAGCAGTGACAGGGAACCTCAACGGCCCCAGTACTTC
CATSSDREPQRPQYF
>.|TRBV5-1|TRBJ2-7|.
TGCGCCAGCAGCTTCGACTGGCGGAGGGACGAGCAGTACTTC
CASSFDWRRDEQYF
>TRBD1|TRBV7-9|TRBJ2-2|many
TGTGCCAGCAGTCGGGACAGGGAAAGAACCGGGGAGCTGTTTTTT
CASSRDRERTGELFF
>TRBD2|TRBV12-3/TRBV12-4|TRBJ2-7|once
TGTGCCAGCACCCGGACTAGCGGGAAGCCCGAGCAGTACTTC
CASTRTSGKPEQYF
>.|TRBV18|TRBJ2-7|.
TGTGCCAGCTCACCAGGACCGATTTTCGAGCAGTACTTC
CASSPGPIFEQYF
>.|TRBV19|TRBJ1-2|.
TGTGCCAGTAGTCCAAGGAGGGGTAAGGGCTATGGCTACACCTTC
CASSPRRGKGYGYTF
>TRBD1|TRBV29-1|TRBJ1-2|many
TGCAGCGTTGAGGACAGGGAAAACTATGGCTACACCTTC
CSVEDRENYGYTF
>.|TRBV10-3|TRBJ1-4|.
TGTGCCATCAGTGCCAGGGACGGAAATGAAAAACTGTTTTTT
CAISARDGNEKLFF
>TRBD1|TRBV10-2|TRBJ1-5|many
TGCGCCAGCAGTGAGGGGGGGACAGGGATGAGACAGCCCCAGCATTTT
CASSEGGTGMRQPQHF
>.|TRBV27|TRBJ2-7|.
TGTGCCAGCAGTTCAGGGGTAAGGTTTATTGACGAGCAGTACTTC
CASSSGVRFIDEQYF
>TRBD1|TRBV15|TRBJ1-2|many
TGTGCCACCAGCAGTCCAGGGGGCGGCTATGGCTACACCTTC
CATSSPGGGYGYTF
>.|TRBV29-1|TRBJ1-1|.
TGCAGCGTTGCCACAGGGACGTTCACTGAAGCTTTCTTT
CSVATGTFTEAFF
>TRBD1|TRBV29-1|TRBJ1-4|.
TGCAGCAGTGAAGGACAGGGGGCTGAAAAACTGTTTTTT
CSSEGQGAEKLFF
>.|TRBV9|TRBJ1-1|many
TGTGCCAGCAGCGCCCTCAGGGGCCCCGAGAGTACTGAAGCTTTCTTT
CASSALRGPESTEAFF
>.|TRBV4-3|TRBJ1-3|.
TGCGCCAGCAGCCAAGATAGGGCAGGGGCCGGAAACACCATATATTTT
CASSQDRAGAGNTIYF